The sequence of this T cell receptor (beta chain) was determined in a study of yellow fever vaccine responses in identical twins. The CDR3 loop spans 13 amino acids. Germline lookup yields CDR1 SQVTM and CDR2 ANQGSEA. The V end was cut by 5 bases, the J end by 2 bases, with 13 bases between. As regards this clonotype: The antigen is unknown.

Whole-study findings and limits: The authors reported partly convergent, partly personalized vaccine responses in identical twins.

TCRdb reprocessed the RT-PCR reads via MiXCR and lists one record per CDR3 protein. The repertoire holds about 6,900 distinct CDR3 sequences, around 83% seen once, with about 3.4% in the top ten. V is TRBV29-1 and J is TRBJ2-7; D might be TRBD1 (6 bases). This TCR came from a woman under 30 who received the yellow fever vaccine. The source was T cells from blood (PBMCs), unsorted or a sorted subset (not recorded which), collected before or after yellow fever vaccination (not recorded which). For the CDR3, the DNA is TGCAGCGTTCAGACAGGCAATACCTACGAGCAGTACTTC. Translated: CSVQTGNTYEQYF.